This TCR beta chain was retrieved from a study of regulatory T cells in long-lasting Graves disease. Time point specified: newly diagnosed GD, antithyroid drugs for less than 3 months. The TCR library was prepared using RNA isolated from PBMCs. As a group, patients came from one endocrinology department in Xi'an, China. CDR1 and CDR2 from the germline V gene are MDHEN and SYDVKM. Trimming took 5 bases from V and 5 from J; bases not matched to a gene: 9. The CDR3 consists of 15 residues. Library construction for TCR beta used iRepertoire HTBI primers and Arm-PCR of CDR3 regions. Methods used by the authors: Samples collectively showed some 65 TRBV and roughly 15 TRBJ segments. TCRdb used MiXCR to reprocess the multiplex PCR reads, holding one entry per CDR3 protein. The V and J calls and clone size are TCRdb's, not the authors'. The table lists hundreds of thousands of distinct CDR3 sequences, 16% of them singletons.

This same sample was also part of a study on T cells in Graves' hyperthyroidism and ophthalmopathy. As that study records: The primer set for the first-round RT-PCR of the TCR CDR3 was HTBI.

The clonotype originates from a man aged 40-49 years with Graves disease. V usage is TRBV28 and J usage is TRBJ2-3; the match to TRBD2 covers 8 bases. The sequences come from peripheral blood mononuclear cells (PBMCs), collected at new diagnosis, from a patient treated with antithyroid drugs. CDR3 amino acids: CASSRGGWAQDTQYF. CDR3 nucleotide sequence: TGTGCCAGCAGTCGGGGGGGCTGGGCACAAGATACGCAGTATTTT.